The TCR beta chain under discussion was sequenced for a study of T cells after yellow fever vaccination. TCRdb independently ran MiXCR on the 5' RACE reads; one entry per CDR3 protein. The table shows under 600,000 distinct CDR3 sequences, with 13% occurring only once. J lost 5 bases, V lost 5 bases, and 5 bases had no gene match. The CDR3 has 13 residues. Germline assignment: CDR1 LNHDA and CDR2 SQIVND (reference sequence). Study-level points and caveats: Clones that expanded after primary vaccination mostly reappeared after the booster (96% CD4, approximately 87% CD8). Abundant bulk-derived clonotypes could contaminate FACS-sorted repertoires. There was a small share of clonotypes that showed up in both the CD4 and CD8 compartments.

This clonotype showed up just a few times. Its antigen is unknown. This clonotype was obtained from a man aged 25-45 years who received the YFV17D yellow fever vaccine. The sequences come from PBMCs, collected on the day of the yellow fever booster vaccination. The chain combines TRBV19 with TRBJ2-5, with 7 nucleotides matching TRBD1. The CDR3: CASSVRGPETQYF. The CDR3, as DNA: TGTGCCAGTAGTGTAAGGGGGCCGGAGACCCAGTACTTC.